The next 18 T cell receptor beta chains were all read from a single sample in a study of CD8+ T cells in alopecia areata. Extracted RNA was reverse transcribed, and the resulting cDNA served as sequencing template. TCRdb's table, derived via immunoSEQ multiplex PCR, lists solely in-frame clones and lacks some. Of about 200,000 clones in the sample, around 62% are singletons; the top ten hold less than 0.6%. Sample: CD4+ T cells sorted from blood, taken at week 0. The receptors were sampled from a human donor with alopecia areata.

This clone was seen once. The chain links TRBV6-5 to TRBJ2-1; 8 bases agree with TRBD2. Germline V lookup: CDR1 MNHEY, CDR2 SVGAGI. The trim removed 2 bases at V and 6 bases at J, leaving 3 bases unmatched. The CDR3 length is 14 residues. CDR3 in DNA: TGTGCCAGCAGTTACAAGCGGGGGTTCAATGAGCAGTTCTTC. Protein sequence: CASSYKRGFNEQFF.

V is TRBV12-5 and J is TRBJ2-1, with D uncertain. Germline V gives CDR1 LGHNT, CDR2 FRNRAP. Trimming pared 1 base from V and 12 bases from J, leaving 10 bases between. This CDR3 has 12 residues. CDR3: CASGLDSGRQFF. CDR3 coding DNA: TGTGCTAGTGGTTTGGATAGTGGTCGGCAGTTCTTC. Full variable domain (missing parts from reference TRBV12-5 and TRBJ2-1): DARVTQTPRHKVTEMGQEVTMRCQPILGHNTVFWYRQTMMQGLELLAYFRNRAPLDDSGMPKDRFSAEMPDATLATLKIQPSEPRDSAVYFCASGLDSGRQFFGPGTRLTVL.

Only one count was recorded for this clone. The J gene is TRBJ2-1, the V gene TRBV6-5, with TRBD1 matching over 9 bases. CDR1 and CDR2 from the germline V gene are MNHEY and SVGAGI. The CDR3 has 15 residues. V trimming: 6 bases; J trimming: 4 bases; junction bases outside the gene matches: 7. CDR3 in DNA: TGTGCCAGCAGCCTGGACAGGGGAGGTTACAATGAGCAGTTCTTC. Protein: CASSLDRGGYNEQFF.

The chain employs TRBV20-1 and TRBJ2-7; D gene unclear. This CDR3 comprises 11 residues. CDR1 and CDR2 from the germline V gene are DFQATT and SNEGSKA (reference sequence). Trimming left V 3 bases short and J 1 base short, with 4 bases between. As DNA, the CDR3 is TGCAGTGCTAGTCTTTCCTACGAGCAGTACTTC. Translation: CSASLSYEQYF.

CDR3 nucleotides: TGTGCCAGCAGCGCACACGGACAGGGGTATGGCTACACCTTC. Amino acid sequence: CASSAHGQGYGYTF. The chain is built from TRBV27 and TRBJ1-2; 9 positions agree with TRBD1. The CDR3 covers 14 residues. V lost 6 bases and J lost 5; bases outside the gene matches: 7. Germline loops: CDR1 MNHEY, CDR2 SMNVEV (reference sequence).

The V gene is TRBV2, the J gene TRBJ1-1, with D maybe TRBD1 (5 bases). V lost 3 bases and J lost 12, with 23 bases in between. Per the germline V gene, CDR1 is SNHLY and CDR2 is FYNNEI. CDR3 length: 15 amino acids. The CDR3 bases are TGTGCCAGCAGTGATCTCCAGGGTTCCAGGGCTGAGACTTTCTTT. Protein: CASSDLQGSRAETFF.

In this sample, this clone turned up once. The J gene is TRBJ2-7, the V gene TRBV2, with 7 bases that match TRBD1. There are 16 residues in the CDR3. V lost 5 bases to trimming and J lost 1 base; unmatched junction nucleotides: 11. Germline loops: CDR1 SNHLY, CDR2 FYNNEI. CDR3 sequence reads: CASSHFVKGASYEQYF. CDR3 sequence (DNA): TGTGCCAGCAGTCATTTCGTAAAGGGGGCTTCCTACGAGCAGTACTTC.

This chain joins TRBV2 and TRBJ1-4; D not resolved. Trimming stripped 7 bases from V and 0 bases from J, with 9 bases between. This CDR3 is built from 14 residues. Per the germline V gene, CDR1 is SNHLY and CDR2 is FYNNEI. CDR3 bases: TGTGCCAGCAAGACGGGAGCAACTAATGAAAAACTGTTTTTT. Translation: CASKTGATNEKLFF.

The chain is built from TRBV30 and TRBJ1-6, with D unclear. The CDR3 totals 16 residues. Germline lookup yields CDR1 GTSNPN and CDR2 SVGIG (reference sequence). V was clipped by 3 bases and J by 1 base, with 13 bases between them. CDR3 region: CAWRLYGVSYNSPLHF. CDR3 sequence (DNA): TGTGCCTGGAGACTTTACGGGGTTTCCTATAATTCACCCCTCCACTTT.

This chain joins TRBV29-1 and TRBJ2-3; 7 nucleotides align to TRBD1. This CDR3 region has 14 residues. CDR1 and CDR2 from the germline V gene are SQVTM and ANQGSEA. Losses at the gene ends were 6 bases for V and 0 bases for J; bases not matched to a gene: 6. The CDR3 coding sequence is TGCAGCGTGACAGGGCCCTCTAGCACAGATACGCAGTATTTT. Protein: CSVTGPSSTDTQYF.

The V call is TRBV7-9, the J call TRBJ1-6; D perhaps matches TRBD1 (5 bases). The CDR3 covers 14 residues. Germline V gene data show CDR1 as SEHNR and CDR2 as FQNEAQ (reference sequence). V was cut by 2 bases and J by 10 bases, with 12 bases left in between. CDR3 residues: CASSLSQGVSPLHF. In DNA, the CDR3 is TGTGCCAGCAGCTTAAGTCAGGGCGTCTCACCCCTCCACTTT.

This clone was seen only a few times. This chain joins TRBV18 and TRBJ1-1; 9 positions agree with TRBD1. V trimming: 0 bases; J trimming: 5 bases; junction bases outside the gene matches: 10. CDR1 KGHSH and CDR2 LQKENI come from the germline V gene. The CDR3 is 17 amino acids. The CDR3 loop reads CASSPPDLQGAGTEAFF. For the CDR3, the DNA is TGTGCCAGCTCACCACCGGATCTACAGGGGGCCGGAACTGAAGCTTTCTTT.

CDR3 nucleotide sequence: TGCAGCGACCTCGACAGGGGAAACACCGGGGAGCTGTTTTTT. This encodes CSDLDRGNTGELFF. This chain uses TRBV29-1 with TRBJ2-2; 8 bases line up with TRBD1. With V trimmed by 7 bases and J by 2 bases, 6 bases remained unmatched. CDR1 is SQVTM and CDR2 is ANQGSEA in the germline V gene. This CDR3 is 14 amino acids long.

This clone has just a few counts. V gene TRBV6-6 combines with J gene TRBJ2-7, with 8 bases aligning to TRBD1. The V gene end was trimmed by 5 bases and the J gene end by 3 bases; junction bases not matched to a gene: 9. This CDR3 spans 15 amino acids. From germline, CDR1 is MNHNY and CDR2 SVGAGI (reference sequence). The CDR3 sequence is CASSDPGTGGYEQYF. The CDR3 nucleotides read TGTGCCAGCAGTGACCCCGGGACAGGAGGCTACGAGCAGTACTTC.

The chain combines TRBV28 with TRBJ1-1; 8 bases line up with TRBD1. Germline V gives CDR1 MDHEN, CDR2 SYDVKM. The CDR3 runs to 17 residues. The CDR3 DNA reads TGTGTGTCCGGGGTCGGCACAGGGGGAAGGAGAAACACTGAAGCTTTCTTT. This codes for CVSGVGTGGRRNTEAFF.

The chain has TRBV30 and TRBJ2-7, with D possibly being TRBD1 (5 bases). This CDR3 comprises 13 residues. Trimming cost V 0 bases and J 6 bases, with 12 bases left between them. Germline V lookup: CDR1 GTSNPN, CDR2 SVGIG (reference sequence). The CDR3 DNA reads TGTGCCTGGAGTGTAAGGACACCTATCGAGCAGTACTTC. This gives the protein CAWSVRTPIEQYF.

This chain connects TRBV12-5 to TRBJ2-5; 11 bases align to TRBD2. This CDR3 is built from 17 residues. Trimming removed 1 base from V and 4 bases from J; junction bases left unmatched: 8. CDR1 is LGHNT and CDR2 is FRNRAP in the germline V gene. The DNA for the CDR3 is TGTGCTAGTGGTTTGGCCTTAGCGGGAGGGCCGGGAGAGACCCAGTACTTC. It is translated as CASGLALAGGPGETQYF.

The genes are TRBV5-1 and TRBJ2-3; D unclear. Per germline, CDR1 SGHRS and CDR2 YFSETQ. CDR3 length: 12 amino acids. The V end was cut by 3 bases, the J end by 6 bases, with 8 bases between. This CDR3 reads CASSSIGDTQYF. In DNA form, the CDR3 reads TGCGCCAGCAGCTCGATTGGGGATACGCAGTATTTT. The variable domain in full, completed from reference TRBV5-1 and TRBJ2-3, reads KAGVTQTPRYLIKTRGQQVTLSCSPISGHRSVSWYQQTPGQGLQFLFEYFSETQRNKGNFPGRFSGRQFSNSRSEMNVSTLELGDSALYLCASSSIGDTQYFGPGTRLTVL.